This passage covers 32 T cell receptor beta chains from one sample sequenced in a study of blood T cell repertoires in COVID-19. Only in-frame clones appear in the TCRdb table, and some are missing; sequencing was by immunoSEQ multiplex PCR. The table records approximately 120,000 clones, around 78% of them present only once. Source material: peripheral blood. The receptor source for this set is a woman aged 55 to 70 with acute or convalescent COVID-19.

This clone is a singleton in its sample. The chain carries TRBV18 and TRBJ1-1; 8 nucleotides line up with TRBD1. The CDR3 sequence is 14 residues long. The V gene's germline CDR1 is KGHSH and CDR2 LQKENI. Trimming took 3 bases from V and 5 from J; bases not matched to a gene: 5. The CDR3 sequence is CASSPGQGWTEAFF. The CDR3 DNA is TGTGCCAGCTCACCTGGACAGGGATGGACTGAAGCTTTCTTT.

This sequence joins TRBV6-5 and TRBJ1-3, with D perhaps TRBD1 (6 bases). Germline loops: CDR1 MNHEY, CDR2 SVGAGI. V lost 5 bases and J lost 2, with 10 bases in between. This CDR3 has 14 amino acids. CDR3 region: CASSQQGAGNTIYF. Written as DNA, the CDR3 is TGTGCCAGCAGTCAACAGGGAGCTGGAAACACCATATATTTT.

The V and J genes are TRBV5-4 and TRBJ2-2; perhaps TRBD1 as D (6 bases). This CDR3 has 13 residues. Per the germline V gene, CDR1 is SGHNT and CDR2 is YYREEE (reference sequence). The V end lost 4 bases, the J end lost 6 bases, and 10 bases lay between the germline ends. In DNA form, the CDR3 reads TGTGCCAGCAGCCTCAGGGGAGCCGGGGAGCTGTTTTTT. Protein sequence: CASSLRGAGELFF.

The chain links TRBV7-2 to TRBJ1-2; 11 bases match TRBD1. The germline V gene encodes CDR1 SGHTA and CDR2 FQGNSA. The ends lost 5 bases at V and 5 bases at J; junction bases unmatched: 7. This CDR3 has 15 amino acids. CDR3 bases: TGTGCCAGCAGCCCTTCTGGGACAGGGGGTTATGGCTACACCTTC. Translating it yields CASSPSGTGGYGYTF.

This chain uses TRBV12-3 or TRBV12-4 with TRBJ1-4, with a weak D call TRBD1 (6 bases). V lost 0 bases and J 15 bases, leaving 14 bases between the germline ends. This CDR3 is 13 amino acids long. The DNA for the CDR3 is TGTGCCAGCAGTTTAGCGACCGGGCCAGGGGTGTTTTTT. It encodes CASSLATGPGVFF.

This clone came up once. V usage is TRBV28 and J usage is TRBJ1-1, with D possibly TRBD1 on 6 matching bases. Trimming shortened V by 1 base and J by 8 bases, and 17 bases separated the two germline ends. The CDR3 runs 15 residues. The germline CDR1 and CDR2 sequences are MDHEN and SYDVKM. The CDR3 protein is CASSLYAGAVVEAFF. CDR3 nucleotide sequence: TGTGCCAGCAGTTTATATGCAGGGGCCGTTGTGGAAGCTTTCTTT.

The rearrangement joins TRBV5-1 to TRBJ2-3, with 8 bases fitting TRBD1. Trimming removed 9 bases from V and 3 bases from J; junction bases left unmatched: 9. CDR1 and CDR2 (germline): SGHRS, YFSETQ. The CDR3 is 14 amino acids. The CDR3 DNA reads TGCGCCACCGAGCTCGGACAGGGTACAGATACGCAGTATTTT. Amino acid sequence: CATELGQGTDTQYF.

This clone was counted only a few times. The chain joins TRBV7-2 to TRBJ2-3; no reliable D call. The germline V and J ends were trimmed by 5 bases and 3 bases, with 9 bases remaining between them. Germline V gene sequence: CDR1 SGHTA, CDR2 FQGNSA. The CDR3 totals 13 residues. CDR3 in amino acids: CASSPPATDTQYF. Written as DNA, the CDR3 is TGTGCCAGCAGCCCCCCAGCGACAGATACGCAGTATTTT. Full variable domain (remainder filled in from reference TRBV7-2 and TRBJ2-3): GAGVSQSPSNKVTEKGKDVELRCDPISGHTALYWYRQSLGQGLEFLIYFQGNSAPDKSGLPSDRFSAERTGGSVSTLTIQRTQQEDSAVYLCASSPPATDTQYFGPGTRLTVL.

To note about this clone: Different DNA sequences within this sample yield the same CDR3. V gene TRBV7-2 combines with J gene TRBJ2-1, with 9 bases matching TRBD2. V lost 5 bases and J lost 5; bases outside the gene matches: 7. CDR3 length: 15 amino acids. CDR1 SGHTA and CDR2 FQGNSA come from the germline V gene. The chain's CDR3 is CASSLSGSVNNEQFF. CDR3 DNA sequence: TGTGCCAGCAGCCTTAGCGGGAGTGTGAACAATGAGCAGTTCTTC.

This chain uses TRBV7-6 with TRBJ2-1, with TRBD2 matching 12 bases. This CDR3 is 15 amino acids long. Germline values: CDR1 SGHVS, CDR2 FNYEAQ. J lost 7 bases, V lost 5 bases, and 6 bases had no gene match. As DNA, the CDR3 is TGTGCCAGCAGCCCTAGCGGGAGGGCCAGAAATGAGCAGTTCTTC. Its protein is CASSPSGRARNEQFF.

The chain's CDR3 is CASSLASMNTEAFF. The CDR3 DNA is TGTGCCAGCAGCTTGGCCAGTATGAACACTGAAGCTTTCTTT. The chain is built from TRBV5-4 and TRBJ1-1; D is unclear. The germline V gene has CDR1 SGHNT and CDR2 YYREEE (reference sequence). This CDR3 is 14 amino acids long. V was pared by 0 bases and J by 0 bases, with 6 bases between.

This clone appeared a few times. DNA for the CDR3: TGTGCCAGTAGACCGGGACAAAGGATGGGCTATAGCAATCAGCCCCAGCATTTT. Translation gives CASRPGQRMGYSNQPQHF. The V call is TRBV19, the J call TRBJ1-5; the D gene is possibly TRBD1 (6 bases). Germline CDR1 and CDR2: LNHDA and SQIVND (reference sequence). The germline V and J ends were trimmed by 6 bases and 0 bases, with 21 bases remaining between them. The CDR3 is 18 residues long.

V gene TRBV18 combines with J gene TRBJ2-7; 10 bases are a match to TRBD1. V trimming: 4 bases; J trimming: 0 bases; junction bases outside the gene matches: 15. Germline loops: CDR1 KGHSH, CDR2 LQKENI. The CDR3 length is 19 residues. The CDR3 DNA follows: TGTGCCAGCTCACTTACAACCGGGACAGGGGTTATGCGCTCCTACGAGCAGTACTTC. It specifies CASSLTTGTGVMRSYEQYF.

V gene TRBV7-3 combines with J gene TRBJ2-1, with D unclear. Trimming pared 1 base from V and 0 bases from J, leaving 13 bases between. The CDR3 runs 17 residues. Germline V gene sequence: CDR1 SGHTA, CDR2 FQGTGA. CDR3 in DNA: TGTGCCAGCAGCTTAAGCCCCGGTCTGAGCTCCTACAATGAGCAGTTCTTC. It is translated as CASSLSPGLSSYNEQFF.

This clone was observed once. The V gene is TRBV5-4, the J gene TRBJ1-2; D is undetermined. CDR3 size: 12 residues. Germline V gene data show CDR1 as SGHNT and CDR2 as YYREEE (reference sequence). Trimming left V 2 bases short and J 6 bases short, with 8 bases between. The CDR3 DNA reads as TGTGCCAGCAGCTTCGGGTTTGATGGCTACACCTTC. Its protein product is CASSFGFDGYTF.

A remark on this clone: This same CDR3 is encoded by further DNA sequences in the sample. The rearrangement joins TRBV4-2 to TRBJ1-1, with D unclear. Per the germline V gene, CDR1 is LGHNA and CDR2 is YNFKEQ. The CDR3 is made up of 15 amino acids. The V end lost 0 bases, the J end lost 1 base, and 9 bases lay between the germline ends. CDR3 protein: CASSQDRGGNTEAFF. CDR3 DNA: TGTGCCAGCAGCCAAGATCGCGGAGGGAACACTGAAGCTTTCTTT.

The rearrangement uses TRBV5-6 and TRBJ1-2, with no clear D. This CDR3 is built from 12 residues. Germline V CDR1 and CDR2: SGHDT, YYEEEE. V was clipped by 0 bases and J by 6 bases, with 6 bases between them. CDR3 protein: CASSLVGHGYTF. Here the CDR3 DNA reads TGTGCCAGCAGCTTGGTTGGGCATGGCTACACCTTC.

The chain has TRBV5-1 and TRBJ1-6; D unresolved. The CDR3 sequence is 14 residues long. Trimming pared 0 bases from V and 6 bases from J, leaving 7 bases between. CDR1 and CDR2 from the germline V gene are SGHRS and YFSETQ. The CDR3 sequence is CASSLVVSNSPLHF. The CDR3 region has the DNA TGCGCCAGCAGCTTGGTAGTATCTAATTCACCCCTCCACTTT.

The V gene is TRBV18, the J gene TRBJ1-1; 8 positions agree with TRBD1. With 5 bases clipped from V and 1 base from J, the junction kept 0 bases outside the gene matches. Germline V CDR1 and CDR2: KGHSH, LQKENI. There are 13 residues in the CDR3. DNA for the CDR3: TGTGCCAGCTCAGGACAGGGGAACACTGAAGCTTTCTTT. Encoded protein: CASSGQGNTEAFF.

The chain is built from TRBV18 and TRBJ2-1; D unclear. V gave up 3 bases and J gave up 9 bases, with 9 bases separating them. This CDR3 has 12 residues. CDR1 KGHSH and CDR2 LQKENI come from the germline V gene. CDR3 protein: CASSPNTAEQFF. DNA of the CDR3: TGTGCCAGCTCACCCAATACAGCTGAGCAGTTCTTC.

The CDR3 nucleotides are TGTGCCAGCAGCTTAACAGCCTATGGCTACACCTTC. Translated: CASSLTAYGYTF. J is TRBJ1-2 and V is TRBV5-6; D uncertain. Germline lookup yields CDR1 SGHDT and CDR2 YYEEEE. V shed 2 bases and J shed 4 bases, with 6 bases lying between them. The CDR3 is made up of 12 amino acids. Supplemented by reference TRBV5-6 and TRBJ1-2, the full variable domain reads DAGVTQSPTHLIKTRGQQVTLRCSPKSGHDTVSWYQQALGQGPQFIFQYYEEEERQRGNFPDRFSGHQFPNYSSELNVNALLLGDSALYLCASSLTAYGYTFGSGTRLTVV.

CDR3 sequence (DNA): TGTGCCAGCTCACCTCAGGGTGCTGCTGGAAACACCATATATTTT. Amino acids: CASSPQGAAGNTIYF. V and J are TRBV18 and TRBJ1-3; tentatively, D is TRBD1 (5 bases). The CDR3 is 15 amino acids. CDR1 and CDR2 from the germline V gene are KGHSH and LQKENI. The germline V and J ends were trimmed by 3 bases and 2 bases, with 11 bases remaining between them.

CDR3 sequence reads: CASSAPGTLYGYTF. DNA for the CDR3: TGTGCCAGCAGTGCCCCCGGGACACTTTATGGCTACACCTTC. J is TRBJ1-2 and V is TRBV25-1; TRBD1 is a possible D gene (6 bases). Germline loops: CDR1 MGHDK, CDR2 SYGVNS. This CDR3 contains 14 residues. V was pared by 4 bases and J by 5 bases, with 14 bases between.

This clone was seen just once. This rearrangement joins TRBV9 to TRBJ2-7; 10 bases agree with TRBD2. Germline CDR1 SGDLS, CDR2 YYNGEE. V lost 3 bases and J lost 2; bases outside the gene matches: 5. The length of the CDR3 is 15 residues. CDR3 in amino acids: CASSESSGRPYEQYF. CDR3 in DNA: TGTGCCAGCAGCGAATCTAGCGGGAGACCCTACGAGCAGTACTTC. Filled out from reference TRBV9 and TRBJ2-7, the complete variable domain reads DSGVTQTPKHLITATGQRVTLRCSPRSGDLSVYWYQQSLDQGLQFLIQYYNGEERAKGNILERFSAQQFPDLHSELNLSSLELGDSALYFCASSESSGRPYEQYFGPGTRLTVT.

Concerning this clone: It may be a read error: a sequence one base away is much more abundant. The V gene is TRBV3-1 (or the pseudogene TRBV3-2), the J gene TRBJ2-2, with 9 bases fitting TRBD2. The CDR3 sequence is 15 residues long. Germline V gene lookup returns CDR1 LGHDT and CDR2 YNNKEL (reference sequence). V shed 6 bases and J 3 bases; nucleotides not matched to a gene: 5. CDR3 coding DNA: TGTGCCAGCAGTGGAGCGGGGGGTGACACCGGGGAGCTGTTTTTT. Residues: CASSGAGGDTGELFF.

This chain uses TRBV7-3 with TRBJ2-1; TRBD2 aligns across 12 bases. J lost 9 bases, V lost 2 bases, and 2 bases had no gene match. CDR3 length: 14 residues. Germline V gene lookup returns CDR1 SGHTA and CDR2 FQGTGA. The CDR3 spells CASSLGLAGSEQFF. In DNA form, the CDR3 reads TGTGCCAGCAGCTTAGGACTAGCGGGATCTGAGCAGTTCTTC.

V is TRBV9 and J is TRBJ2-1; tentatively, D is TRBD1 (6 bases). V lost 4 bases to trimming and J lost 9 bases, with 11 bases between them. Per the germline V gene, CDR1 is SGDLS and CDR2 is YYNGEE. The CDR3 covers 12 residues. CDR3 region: CASSPTDSEQFF. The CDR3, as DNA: TGTGCCAGCAGCCCGACGGACAGTGAGCAGTTCTTC. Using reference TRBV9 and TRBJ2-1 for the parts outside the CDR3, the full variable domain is DSGVTQTPKHLITATGQRVTLRCSPRSGDLSVYWYQQSLDQGLQFLIQYYNGEERAKGNILERFSAQQFPDLHSELNLSSLELGDSALYFCASSPTDSEQFFGPGTRLTVL.

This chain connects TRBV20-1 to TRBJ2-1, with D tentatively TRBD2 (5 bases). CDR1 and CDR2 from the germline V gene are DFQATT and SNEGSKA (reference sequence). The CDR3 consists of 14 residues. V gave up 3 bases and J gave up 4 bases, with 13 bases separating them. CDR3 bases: TGCAGTGCTAGTCCGGACTTTCCGTACAATGAGCAGTTCTTC. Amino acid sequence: CSASPDFPYNEQFF.

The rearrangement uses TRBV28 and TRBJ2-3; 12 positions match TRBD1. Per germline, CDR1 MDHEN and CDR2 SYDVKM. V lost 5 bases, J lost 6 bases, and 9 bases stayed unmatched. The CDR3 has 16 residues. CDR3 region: CASSGRGQGAGDTQYF. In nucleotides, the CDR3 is TGTGCCAGCAGTGGAAGGGGACAGGGGGCCGGGGATACGCAGTATTTT.

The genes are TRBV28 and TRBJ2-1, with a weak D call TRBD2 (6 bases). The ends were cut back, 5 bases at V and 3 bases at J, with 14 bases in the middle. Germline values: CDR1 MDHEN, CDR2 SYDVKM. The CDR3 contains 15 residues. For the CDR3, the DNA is TGTGCCAGCAGTCCCTCGCGGGGAAACTACAATGAGCAGTTCTTC. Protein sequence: CASSPSRGNYNEQFF. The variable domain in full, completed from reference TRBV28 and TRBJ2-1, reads DVKVTQSSRYLVKRTGEKVFLECVQDMDHENMFWYRQDPGLGLRLIYFSYDVKMKEKGDIPEGYSVSREKKERFSLILESASTNQTSMYLCASSPSRGNYNEQFFGPGTRLTVL.

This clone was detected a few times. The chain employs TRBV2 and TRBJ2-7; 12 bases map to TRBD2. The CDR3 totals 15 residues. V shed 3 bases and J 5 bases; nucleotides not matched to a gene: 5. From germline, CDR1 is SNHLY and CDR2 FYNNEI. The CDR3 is CASSDALAGGHEQYF. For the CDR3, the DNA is TGTGCCAGCAGTGACGCTCTAGCGGGGGGGCACGAGCAGTACTTC.

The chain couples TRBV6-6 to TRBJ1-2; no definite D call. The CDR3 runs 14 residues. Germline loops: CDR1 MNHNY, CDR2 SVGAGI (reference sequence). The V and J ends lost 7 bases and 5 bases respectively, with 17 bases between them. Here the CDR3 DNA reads TGTGCCAGCACCCAGGCGGGGTTGGGATATGGCTACACCTTC. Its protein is CASTQAGLGYGYTF.